The source of this T cell receptor (beta chain) is a study of blood T cell repertoires in COVID-19. This CDR3 has 13 amino acids. Germline assignment: CDR1 SGHNT and CDR2 YENEEA. V was trimmed by 4 bases and J by 4 bases, leaving 9 bases between them. Repertoires were generated with immunoSEQ multiplex PCR, while TCRdb's copy carries only in-frame clones and drops some. The top ten clones hold about 4.2% of a sample with 90,000 to 120,000 clones, approximately 88% of them seen once. J is TRBJ2-3 and V is TRBV11-3; possibly TRBD1 for D (5 bases). Sample: peripheral blood. The TCR sequence derives from a human donor in a cohort sampled during active COVID-19. The CDR3 is CASSYRQSDTQYF. DNA for the CDR3: TGTGCCAGCAGCTATCGACAGTCAGATACGCAGTATTTT. Full variable domain (rest looked up from reference TRBV11-3 and TRBJ2-3): EAGVVQSPRYKIIEKKQPVAFWCNPISGHNTLYWYLQNLGQGPELLIRYENEEAVDDSQLPKDRFSAERLKGVDSTLKIQPAELGDSAVYLCASSYRQSDTQYFGPGTRLTVL.